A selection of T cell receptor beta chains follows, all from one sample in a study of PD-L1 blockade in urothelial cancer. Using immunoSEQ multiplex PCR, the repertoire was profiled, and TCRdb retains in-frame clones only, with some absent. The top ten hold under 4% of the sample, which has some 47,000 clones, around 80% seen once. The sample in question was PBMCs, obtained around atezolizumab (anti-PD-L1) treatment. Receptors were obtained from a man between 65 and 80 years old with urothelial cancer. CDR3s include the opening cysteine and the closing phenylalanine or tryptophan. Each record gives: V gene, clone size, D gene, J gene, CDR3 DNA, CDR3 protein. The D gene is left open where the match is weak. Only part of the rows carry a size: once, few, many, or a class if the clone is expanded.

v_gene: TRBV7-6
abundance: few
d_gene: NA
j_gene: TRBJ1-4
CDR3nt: TGTGCCAGCAGCTTAGCTTGGGGTCCGGGGGAAAAACTGTTTTTT
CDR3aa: CASSLAWGPGEKLFF

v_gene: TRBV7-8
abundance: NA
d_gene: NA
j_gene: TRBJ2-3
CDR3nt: TGTGCCAGCAGCCCCCCAGGAGGAAGGGATACGCAGTATTTT
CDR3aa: CASSPPGGRDTQYF

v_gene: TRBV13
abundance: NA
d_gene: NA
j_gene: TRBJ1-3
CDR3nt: TGTGCCAGCAGCTTAGGAGGCAGGCAGAGCTCTGGAAACACCATATATTTT
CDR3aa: CASSLGGRQSSGNTIYF

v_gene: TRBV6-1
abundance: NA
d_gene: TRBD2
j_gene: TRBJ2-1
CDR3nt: TGTGCCAGCAGCTCTAGCGGGAGCAATGAGCAGTTCTTC
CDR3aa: CASSSSGSNEQFF

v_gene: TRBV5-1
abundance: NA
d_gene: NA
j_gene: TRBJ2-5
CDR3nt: TGCGCCAGCAGCTTGGCCACGGGGTATGGGACCCAGTACTTC
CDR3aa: CASSLATGYGTQYF

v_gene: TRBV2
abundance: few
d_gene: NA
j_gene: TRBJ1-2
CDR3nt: TGTGCCAGCACGCCGGGCGGGAACTATGGCTACACCTTC
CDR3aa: CASTPGGNYGYTF

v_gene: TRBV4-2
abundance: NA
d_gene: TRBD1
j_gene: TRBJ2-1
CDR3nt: TGTGCCAGCAGCCAAGATCGACAGGGGGCGGAGGATGAGCAGTTCTTC
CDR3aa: CASSQDRQGAEDEQFF

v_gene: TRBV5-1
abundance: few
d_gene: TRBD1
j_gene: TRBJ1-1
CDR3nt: TGCGCCAGCAGCTACACAGGGGAAACTGAAGCTTTCTTT
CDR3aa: CASSYTGETEAFF

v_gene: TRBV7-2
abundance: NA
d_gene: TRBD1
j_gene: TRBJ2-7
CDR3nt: TGTGCCAGCAGCTCACGAGGGACAGGGCTCTACGAGCAGTACTTC
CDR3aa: CASSSRGTGLYEQYF

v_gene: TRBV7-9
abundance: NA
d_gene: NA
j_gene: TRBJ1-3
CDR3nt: TGTGCCAGCGGCAAAGGAGCTGGAAACACCATATATTTT
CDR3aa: CASGKGAGNTIYF

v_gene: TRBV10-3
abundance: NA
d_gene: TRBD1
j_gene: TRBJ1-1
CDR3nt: TGTGCCATCAGTGAGATAGGGGGGACAGGGGCTTTTCCGAACACTGAAGCTTTCTTT
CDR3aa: CAISEIGGTGAFPNTEAFF

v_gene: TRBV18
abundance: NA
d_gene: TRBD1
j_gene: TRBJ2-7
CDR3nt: TGTGCCAGCTCACCGCAGGGACAGGGGGGCTCCTACGAGCAGTACTTC
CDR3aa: CASSPQGQGGSYEQYF

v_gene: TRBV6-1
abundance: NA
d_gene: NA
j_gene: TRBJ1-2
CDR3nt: TGTGCCAGCAGTGAAGGGGCTATAGGCTATGGCTACACCTTC
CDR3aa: CASSEGAIGYGYTF

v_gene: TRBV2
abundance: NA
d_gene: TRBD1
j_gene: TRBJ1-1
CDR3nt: TGTGCCAGCAGTCCATCGGACAGGGAGAACACTGAAGCTTTCTTT
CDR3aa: CASSPSDRENTEAFF

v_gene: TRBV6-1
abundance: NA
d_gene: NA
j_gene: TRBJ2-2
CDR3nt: TGTGCCAGCACTTATCAGAGGAGGACCGGGGAGCTGTTTTTT
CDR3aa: CASTYQRRTGELFF

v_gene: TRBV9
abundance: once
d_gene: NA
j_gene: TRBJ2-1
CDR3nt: TGTGCCAGCAGCGTCGGAGGGGAAGACAATGAGCAGTTCTTC
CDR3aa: CASSVGGEDNEQFF

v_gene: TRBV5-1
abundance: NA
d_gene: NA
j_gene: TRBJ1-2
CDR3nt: TGCGCCAGCAGCTTGGAGCGAGGGGAGGAGGGCTACACCTTC
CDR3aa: CASSLERGEEGYTF

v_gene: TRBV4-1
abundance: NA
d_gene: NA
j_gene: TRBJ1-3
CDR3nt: TGCGCCAGCAGCCCGCTAGCCGGTTACTCTGGAAACACCATATATTTT
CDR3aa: CASSPLAGYSGNTIYF

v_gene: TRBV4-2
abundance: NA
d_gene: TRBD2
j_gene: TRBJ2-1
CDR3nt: TGTGCCAGCAGCCAATTAACTAGCGGGGTGGACAATGAGCAGTTCTTC
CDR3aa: CASSQLTSGVDNEQFF

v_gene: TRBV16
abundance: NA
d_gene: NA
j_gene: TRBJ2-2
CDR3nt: TGTGCCAGCAGCCTAAAACAGCAAAACACCGGGGAGCTGTTTTTT
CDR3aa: CASSLKQQNTGELFF

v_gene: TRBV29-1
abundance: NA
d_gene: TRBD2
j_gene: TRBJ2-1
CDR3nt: TGCAGCGTTGAAGTAAGAGGACTAGCGGGTAAGCAGTTCTTC
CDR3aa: CSVEVRGLAGKQFF

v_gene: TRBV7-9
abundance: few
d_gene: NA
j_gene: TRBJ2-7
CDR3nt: TGTGCCAGCAGCTTAGTGGTGACAGGCAGCGAGCAGTACTTC
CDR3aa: CASSLVVTGSEQYF

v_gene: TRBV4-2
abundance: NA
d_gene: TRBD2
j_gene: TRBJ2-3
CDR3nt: TGTGCCAGCAGCCAGGGGACTAGCGGGAGTGGAGATACGCAGTATTTT
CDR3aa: CASSQGTSGSGDTQYF

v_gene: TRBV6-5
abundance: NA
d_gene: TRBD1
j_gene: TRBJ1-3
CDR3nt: TGTGCCAGCAGTCGGGGACAGGGAAACACCATATATTTT
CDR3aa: CASSRGQGNTIYF

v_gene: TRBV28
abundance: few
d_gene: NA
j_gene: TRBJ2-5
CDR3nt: TGTGCCAGCAGTTCACAAGATCAAGAGACCCAGTACTTC
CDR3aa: CASSSQDQETQYF

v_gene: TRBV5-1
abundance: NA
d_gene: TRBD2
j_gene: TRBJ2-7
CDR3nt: TGCGCCAGCAGCTTGGTACCTAGCGGGAGGGCCGACTACGAGCAGTACTTC
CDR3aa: CASSLVPSGRADYEQYF

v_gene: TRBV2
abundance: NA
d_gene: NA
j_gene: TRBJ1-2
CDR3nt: TGTGCCAGCAGTCCTGCGGGTAGCTATGGCTACACCTTC
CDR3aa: CASSPAGSYGYTF

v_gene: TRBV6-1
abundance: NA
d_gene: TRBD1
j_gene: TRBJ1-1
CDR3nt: TGTGCAACCAGGGGGAGGAACCTTGAAGCTTTCTTT
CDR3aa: CATRGRNLEAFF

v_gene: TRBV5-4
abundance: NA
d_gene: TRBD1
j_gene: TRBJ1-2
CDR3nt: TGTGCCAGCAGCTTGAAGGGACAGAACTATGGCTACACCTTC
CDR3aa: CASSLKGQNYGYTF

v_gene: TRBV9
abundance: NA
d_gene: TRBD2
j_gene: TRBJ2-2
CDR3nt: TGTGCCAGCACGGGACTAGCGGGAGGCCCGAACACCGGGGAGCTGTTTTTT
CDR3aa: CASTGLAGGPNTGELFF